This paragraph reports one TCR beta chain. What it recognizes is unknown. The data were obtained in a study of cytomegalovirus exposure and HLA in healthy donors. On the study more broadly: Across some 400 genotyped donors, around 80% landed in the Caucasian-associated ancestry cluster. Study-wide points: Specificity for CMV antigens was confirmed in vitro for a few of the CMV-associated chains.

The PCR was carried out with 60 Vbeta primers and 13 Jbeta primers. Sequencing was performed with immunoSEQ multiplex PCR; in TCRdb, only in-frame clones are kept and a portion is missing. The sample has about 100,000 clones; around 80% are singletons. The CDR3 runs to 13 residues. Per the germline V gene, CDR1 is MGHRA and CDR2 is YSYEKL. Trimming took 1 base from V and 9 from J, leaving 12 bases between them. The V call is TRBV4-1, the J call TRBJ1-1; D uncertain. The TCR comes from a woman aged 55-70 years in good health and CMV-seronegative. Sequencing input: PBMCs. The CDR3 DNA follows: TGCGCCAGCAGCCAAGCGCCGAGAGTAAAAGCTTTCTTT. Its translation is CASSQAPRVKAFF.